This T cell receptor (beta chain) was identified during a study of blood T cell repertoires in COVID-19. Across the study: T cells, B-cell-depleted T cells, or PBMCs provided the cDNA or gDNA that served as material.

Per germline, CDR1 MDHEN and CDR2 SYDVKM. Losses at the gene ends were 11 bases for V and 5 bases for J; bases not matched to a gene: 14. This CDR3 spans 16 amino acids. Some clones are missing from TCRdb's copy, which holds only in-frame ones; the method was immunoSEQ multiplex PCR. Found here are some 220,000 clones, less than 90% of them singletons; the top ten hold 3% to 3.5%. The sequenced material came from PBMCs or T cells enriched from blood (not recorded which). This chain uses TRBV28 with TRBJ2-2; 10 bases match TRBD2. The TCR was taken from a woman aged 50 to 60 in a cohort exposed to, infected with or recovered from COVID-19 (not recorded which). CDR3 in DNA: TGTGCCGCACGAACCGGGCTAGCGGGGGAAACCGGGGAGCTGTTTTTT. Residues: CAARTGLAGETGELFF.